Each of the 26 T cell receptor beta chains below was sequenced from the same sample in a study of blood T cells in healthy people across ages. Sample-barcoded 5' priming and a J-beta primer mix drove a second PCR of roughly 6 to 12 cycles. TCRdb re-derived calls from the 5' RACE reads in MiXCR, one entry per CDR3 protein. The sample has hundreds of thousands of distinct CDR3 sequences, about 45% seen once; the top ten hold 20% to 25%. The sample comprised blood. The receptors shown here come from a man older than 75 in good health.

V usage is TRBV3-1 and J usage is TRBJ2-3, with 9 bases identical to TRBD2. Germline loops: CDR1 LGHDT, CDR2 YNNKEL (reference sequence). Trimming at V came to 1 base and at J to 4 bases, leaving 3 bases not matched to a gene. The CDR3 is 15 residues long. CDR3 sequence: CASSQVASGADTQYF. CDR3 nucleotide sequence: TGTGCCAGCAGCCAAGTGGCTAGCGGGGCAGATACGCAGTATTTT.

The rearrangement joins TRBV7-3 to TRBJ2-1, with TRBD2 as a possible D gene (5 bases). The CDR3 contains 13 residues. Trimming removed 8 bases from V and 4 bases from J, with 12 bases in between. CDR1 is SGHTA and CDR2 is FQGTGA in the germline V gene. CDR3 nucleotides: TGTGCCAGCGGGGTGGGAGCTTACAATGAGCAGTTCTTC. The encoded protein is CASGVGAYNEQFF.

The chain combines TRBV5-1 with TRBJ2-2; perhaps D is TRBD1 or TRBD2 (5 bases each). CDR1 is SGHRS, CDR2 YFSETQ, per germline. The CDR3 is 15 amino acids. V was cut by 5 bases and J by 0 bases, with 11 bases left in between. The CDR3 DNA follows: TGCGCCAGCAGACCGGGGCCGCCGAACACCGGGGAGCTGTTTTTT. Translating gives CASRPGPPNTGELFF.

Here the CDR3 reads CASSQAPGQGGNSPLHF. CDR3 nucleotide sequence: TGCGCCAGCAGCCAAGCCCCGGGACAGGGTGGTAATTCACCCCTCCACTTT. The chain employs TRBV4-1 and TRBJ1-6; TRBD1 agrees at 9 bases. This CDR3 contains 17 residues. Trimming cost V 1 base and J 6 bases; bases outside gene matches: 7. Germline V lookup: CDR1 MGHRA, CDR2 YSYEKL.

The V and J genes are TRBV2 and TRBJ1-5; D is unclear. CDR1 and CDR2 (germline): SNHLY, FYNNEI. This CDR3 is built from 12 residues. V dropped 6 bases and J dropped 4 bases, with 7 bases sitting between them. CDR3 sequence reads: CASRADNQPQHF. DNA for the CDR3: TGTGCCAGCAGGGCCGATAATCAGCCCCAGCATTTT.

The V and J genes are TRBV10-3 and TRBJ1-1, with TRBD1 matching 7 bases. Per the germline V gene, CDR1 is ENHRY and CDR2 is SYGVKD. Trimming cost V 3 bases and J 4 bases; bases outside gene matches: 11. The CDR3 spans 16 residues. The CDR3 DNA follows: TGTGCCATCAGTGACTTCGAGTCAGGGGGGAGCACTGAAGCTTTCTTT. The encoded protein is CAISDFESGGSTEAFF.

This clonotype appeared a single time. The V gene is TRBV30, the J gene TRBJ1-4; 8 nucleotides match TRBD1. The CDR3 has 15 amino acids. Looked up from germline, CDR1 is GTSNPN and CDR2 is SVGIG (reference sequence). V lost 2 bases and J lost 12; bases outside the gene matches: 14. The CDR3 loop is CAWSTVGQGREELFF. The CDR3, as DNA: TGTGCCTGGAGTACTGTCGGACAGGGTAGGGAGGAACTGTTTTTT.

This clonotype is a singleton in its sample. This chain connects TRBV7-8 to TRBJ2-2, with D perhaps TRBD2 (5 bases). Trimming left V 3 bases short and J 1 base short, with 9 bases between. CDR3 size: 15 residues. Germline V gene data show CDR1 as SGHVS and CDR2 as FQNEAQ. CDR3 DNA: TGTGCCAGCAGCTTTTTTAGCGAGAACACCGGGGAGCTGTTTTTT. Protein product: CASSFFSENTGELFF.

This clonotype appeared a single time. This chain connects TRBV2 to TRBJ2-7, with unresolved D. V lost 0 bases and J lost 2, with 11 bases in between. The germline gives CDR1 SNHLY, CDR2 FYNNEI. This CDR3 is built from 15 residues. CDR3 sequence reads: CASSEASRPTYEQYF. In nucleotides, the CDR3 is TGTGCCAGCAGTGAAGCTAGCAGGCCTACCTACGAGCAGTACTTC.

This clonotype has only a few counts. The V and J genes are TRBV12-3 or TRBV12-4 and TRBJ2-5; possibly TRBD1 or TRBD2 for D (5 bases each). Near its end, the DNA agrees better with TRBJ2-7, so the J call may be wrong. The CDR3 runs to 15 residues. CDR3 in DNA: TGTGCCAGCAGTTTAGAGGGAGAGGGGAGATACGAGCAGTACTTC. Its protein product is CASSLEGEGRYEQYF.

The rearrangement joins TRBV10-3 to TRBJ2-3; 8 positions match TRBD2. The CDR3 is 14 residues long. Germline values: CDR1 ENHRY, CDR2 SYGVKD. Germline trimming cut 7 bases from V and 5 bases from J; bases unmatched to any gene: 8. The CDR3 DNA sequence: TGTGCCATCAAAGAGCGGGAGATACTAGATACGCAGTATTTT. This codes for CAIKEREILDTQYF.

V usage is TRBV27 and J usage is TRBJ1-2; TRBD1 agrees at 8 bases. CDR1 is MNHEY, CDR2 SMNVEV, per germline (reference sequence). The CDR3 consists of 15 residues. The trim removed 5 bases at V and 2 bases at J, leaving 7 bases unmatched. The CDR3 DNA sequence: TGTGCCAGCAGTCCCCCCGGGACAGGAAACTATGGCTACACCTTC. Its protein is CASSPPGTGNYGYTF.

V usage is TRBV4-3 and J usage is TRBJ2-1; no clear D. CDR1 and CDR2 from the germline V gene are LGHNA and YSLEER. CDR3 length: 14 amino acids. Trimming shortened V by 0 bases and J by 4 bases, and 7 bases separated the two germline ends. The CDR3 nucleotides read TGCGCCAGCAGCCAAGATATAGGGTACAATGAGCAGTTCTTC. This codes for CASSQDIGYNEQFF.

This clonotype has more than one count but fewer than ten. The V and J genes are TRBV10-3 and TRBJ2-5, with D perhaps given as TRBD1 or TRBD2 (5 bases each). The CDR3 is 14 residues long. The V end was cut by 2 bases, the J end by 5 bases, with 12 bases between. The germline CDR1 and CDR2 sequences are ENHRY and SYGVKD. CDR3 region: CAISEPGPWETQYF. The CDR3 nucleotides are TGTGCCATCAGTGAGCCGGGACCTTGGGAGACCCAGTACTTC.

Concerning this clonotype: Just one base apart from a much larger clone, this may be a read error. The chain recombines TRBV29-1 with TRBJ2-7; D not certain. CDR3 length equals 11 residues. Germline assignment: CDR1 SQVTM and CDR2 ANQGSEA. In DNA form, the CDR3 reads TGCAGCGGTGAAGATCGTTACGAGCAGTACTTC. It translates to CSGEDRYEQYF.

This chain connects TRBV3-1 to TRBJ1-6; TRBD1 might be the D (5 bases). The CDR3 spans 14 residues. From germline, CDR1 is LGHDT and CDR2 YNNKEL (reference sequence). The V and J ends lost 2 bases and 8 bases respectively, with 10 bases between them. The CDR3 DNA reads as TGTGCCAGCAGCCAACAGGGTTCGCATTCACCCCTCCACTTT. Its protein product is CASSQQGSHSPLHF.

The chain links TRBV24-1 to TRBJ2-1, with D perhaps matching TRBD1 (6 bases). The end of the DNA fits TRBJ2-7 better, so the J call may be wrong. The CDR3 contains 18 residues. CDR1 KGHDR and CDR2 SFDVKD come from the germline V gene. DNA for the CDR3: TGTGCCACCAGACCAGGGGCGTCTACAGCGGCTGCCTACAATGAGCAGTACTTC. It is translated as CATRPGASTAAAYNEQYF.

This chain connects TRBV7-9 to TRBJ1-4; 7 nucleotides agree with TRBD1. Germline CDR1 SEHNR, CDR2 FQNEAQ (reference sequence). The CDR3 totals 17 residues. With V trimmed by 4 bases and J by 13 bases, 21 bases remained unmatched. The CDR3 is CASSSAVQGGKTFGLFF. CDR3 nucleotides: TGTGCCAGCAGCTCGGCCGTCCAGGGGGGCAAGACATTTGGACTGTTTTTT.

As regards this clonotype: One end of the junction is discordant with germline, which a read error may explain. The rearrangement links TRBV5-5 to TRBJ2-3; 7 positions agree with TRBD2. Germline values: CDR1 SGHKS, CDR2 YYEKEE (reference sequence). CDR3 size: 15 residues. The CDR3 region is CASSGRGNGADAQYF. The DNA for the CDR3 is TGTGCCAGCAGCGGGCGGGGGAACGGGGCAGATGCGCAGTATTTT.

This clonotype was recorded a few times. The V gene is TRBV20-1, the J gene TRBJ1-2; the D is unclear. Germline CDR1 and CDR2: DFQATT and SNEGSKA (reference sequence). This CDR3 has 12 residues. Trimming removed 7 bases from V and 5 bases from J, with 14 bases in between. CDR3 bases: TGCAGTGTTCCGGTCGAAGGATATGGCTACACCTTC. Protein product: CSVPVEGYGYTF.

The rearrangement links TRBV4-1 to TRBJ2-5; D not certain. Deletions cut 4 bases from V and 7 bases from J, with 16 bases between. This CDR3 region has 14 residues. Per germline, CDR1 MGHRA and CDR2 YSYEKL. CDR3 protein: CASSPGLNSGTQYF. As DNA, the CDR3 is TGCGCCAGCAGCCCCGGTCTGAATTCGGGGACCCAGTACTTC.

The sample holds a few counts of this clonotype. This chain joins TRBV7-2 and TRBJ2-7; 8 bases are a match to TRBD2. With V trimmed by 5 bases and J by 0 bases, 6 bases remained unmatched. The CDR3 runs 15 residues. Germline V gene data show CDR1 as SGHTA and CDR2 as FQGNSA. For the CDR3, the DNA is TGTGCCAGCAGCATCGGGACTAGTACCTCCTACGAGCAGTACTTC. Translated: CASSIGTSTSYEQYF.

This sequence joins TRBV13 and TRBJ2-1; D is possibly TRBD2 (5 bases). The assigned J gene may be wrong: the sequence end matches TRBJ2-7 better. CDR3 length: 18 amino acids. Germline CDR1 and CDR2: PRHDT and FYEKMQ (reference sequence). CDR3 in amino acids: CASSLRPSAVSSYNEQYF. The CDR3 nucleotides read TGTGCCAGCAGCTTGAGGCCTTCAGCGGTGAGCTCCTACAATGAGCAGTACTTC.

This chain links TRBV3-1 with TRBJ2-1; 11 bases line up with TRBD1. The junction had 8 bases not matched to a gene; V was cut back by 0 bases and J by 7 bases. Germline-derived CDR1 and CDR2 are LGHDT and YNNKEL (reference sequence). The CDR3 runs to 17 residues. CDR3 residues: CASSQDVGQGARNEQFF. DNA of the CDR3: TGTGCCAGCAGCCAAGATGTCGGACAGGGGGCTCGAAATGAGCAGTTCTTC.

A few counts support this clonotype. The chain is built from TRBV7-2 and TRBJ2-5, with unresolved D. CDR3 length equals 14 residues. V lost 0 bases and J 6 bases, leaving 11 bases between the germline ends. The germline gives CDR1 SGHTA, CDR2 FQGNSA. CDR3 coding DNA: TGTGCCAGCAGCTTAGCAGGGCCCCGGAAGACCCAGTACTTC. Residues: CASSLAGPRKTQYF.

This clonotype was observed a few times. The rearrangement joins TRBV29-1 to TRBJ2-1; 11 bases fit TRBD2. Germline V gene lookup returns CDR1 SQVTM and CDR2 ANQGSEA. After removal of 2 bases from V and 10 bases from J, the junction contained 4 bases not matched to a gene. CDR3 length: 13 amino acids. Here the CDR3 reads CSVELAGGGEQFF. CDR3 DNA: TGCAGCGTTGAACTAGCGGGGGGAGGCGAGCAGTTCTTC.